This T cell receptor (beta chain) came from a study of T cell repertoires in cytomegalovirus infection. Each CDR3 protein gets one entry after TCRdb re-called the reads with MiXCR. The sample includes approximately 100,000 distinct CDR3 sequences, less than 30% of them seen just once. This clonotype has ten or more counts. Its antigen is undetermined. Germline CDR1 and CDR2: SGHTA and FQGNSA. The CDR3 contains 12 residues. V lost 1 base to trimming and J lost 8 bases, with 8 bases between them. The chain couples TRBV7-2 to TRBJ1-2; no firm D call. This sequence originates from a human donor in good health (CMV status not recorded). Some clones in this sample may be carry-over from other donors' samples. The sequencing used CD8+ T cells from cultured PBMCs, collected from culture after CMV antigen stimulation. The CDR3 is CASSLGPLGYTF. DNA of the CDR3: TGTGCCAGCAGCTTAGGCCCCTTGGGCTACACCTTC.